The rows below give T cell receptor beta chains drawn from one sample of a study of early stage breast cancer tumors. The table came from immunoSEQ multiplex PCR; TCRdb's copy has only in-frame clones and leaves some out. The data show some 4,000 clones, with 65% to 80% seen just once and roughly 18% held by the top ten. The sample taken for sequencing was breast tumor tissue. These receptors came from a person between 35 and 49 years old with breast cancer. Both conserved end residues are part of each CDR3. Each record gives: D gene, V gene, J gene, clone size, CDR3 protein, CDR3 DNA. The D gene is left open where the match is weak. Part of the rows lack a size; the others show once, few, many or a class for expanded clones.

TRBD2	TRBV19	TRBJ2-1	NA	CASSPTSGRAGLFEQFF	TGTGCCAGTAGTCCAACTAGCGGGAGGGCCGGGCTCTTTGAGCAGTTCTTC
TRBD2	TRBV5-6	TRBJ2-3	few	CASSLEGAGGPTDTQYF	TGTGCCAGCAGCTTGGAGGGGGCGGGAGGGCCAACAGATACGCAGTATTTT
TRBD1	TRBV5-4	TRBJ2-7	NA	CASSFGQGSGEQYF	TGTGCCAGCAGCTTCGGACAGGGATCGGGCGAGCAGTACTTC
NA	TRBV14	TRBJ2-5	NA	CASSPLDKASGPGETQYF	TGTGCCAGCAGCCCGCTTGATAAGGCCAGCGGCCCTGGGGAGACCCAGTACTTC
TRBD1	TRBV9	TRBJ2-5	NA	CASSVGTGIGAQYF	TGTGCCAGCAGCGTAGGGACAGGGATAGGGGCCCAGTACTTC
NA	TRBV7-2	TRBJ1-4	NA	CASSFGDQSYEKLFF	TGTGCCAGCAGCTTCGGGGACCAGAGTTATGAAAAACTGTTTTTT
TRBD2	TRBV13	TRBJ2-2	NA	CASSLGLAGGLNTGELFF	TGTGCCAGCAGCCTGGGACTAGCGGGAGGTTTGAACACCGGGGAGCTGTTTTTT
NA	TRBV29-1	TRBJ2-3	NA	CSVHRVTDTQYF	TGCAGCGTACACAGGGTCACAGATACGCAGTATTTT
TRBD2	TRBV7-2	TRBJ2-1	NA	CASSFPGTSRVEQFF	TGTGCCAGCAGCTTCCCCGGGACTAGTCGGGTTGAGCAGTTCTTC
NA	TRBV4-2	TRBJ1-4	NA	CASSQERTGDEKLFF	TGTGCCAGCAGCCAAGAACGGACCGGGGATGAAAAACTGTTTTTT
NA	TRBV28	TRBJ2-2	NA	CASTGGAGELFF	TGTGCCAGCACTGGAGGGGCCGGGGAGCTGTTTTTT
NA	TRBV14	TRBJ2-5	NA	CASSQEVSPFQETQYF	TGTGCCAGCAGCCAAGAAGTATCTCCCTTTCAAGAGACCCAGTACTTC
NA	TRBV29-1	TRBJ1-2	once	CSVDLGGQYGYTF	TGCAGCGTTGATCTGGGGGGGCAGTATGGCTACACCTTC
TRBD2	TRBV7-9	TRBJ2-1	NA	CASSLEYAGTSGSNEQFF	TGTGCCAGCAGCTTAGAATACGCCGGGACTAGCGGGAGTAATGAGCAGTTCTTC